The sequence of this T cell receptor beta chain was determined in a study of T cells in women clearing cervical HPV infection. For the study at large: Controls' single incident HPV16 infection cleared within 12 months without precancer. Case blood drawn at lesion detection; control blood after infection cleared.

Here immunoSEQ multiplex PCR was the method, and the copy in TCRdb shows in-frame clones only, minus some. This sample's table reports about 40,000 clones. Germline V gene lookup returns CDR1 SGHTA and CDR2 FQGNSA. The CDR3 is 15 amino acids. Trimming cost V 0 bases and J 8 bases; bases outside gene matches: 7. On this clone itself: The read falls 3 residues short of the CDR3 end, and the missing part is taken from the germline J gene. Distinct nucleotide sequences in the sample also encode this CDR3.

This TCR was sampled from a woman aged 18-69 years with a cervical HPV16 infection that either progressed to CIN3+ or cleared (not recorded which). Sequencing was performed on blood buffy coat. The chain carries TRBV7-2 and TRBJ1-3, with TRBD1 matching 7 bases. CDR3 bases read: TGTGCCAGCAGCTTAGCGAACAGGGGCGAAGACACC. Protein sequence: CASSLANRGEDT. The CDR3 in full is CASSLANRGEDTIYF.